Sequencing of this T cell receptor (beta chain) was carried out in a study of T cell responses to AZD1222 COVID-19 vaccine. Second-dose timings of about 4 or about 12 weeks were pooled. Germline values: CDR1 SNHLY, CDR2 FYNNEI. V gave up 8 bases and J gave up 7 bases; unmatched junction bases: 5. CDR3 size: 13 residues. Repertoires were generated with immunoSEQ multiplex PCR, while TCRdb's copy carries only in-frame clones and drops some. Among about 140,000 clones listed, roughly 90% were seen once. General observations from the study: Repertoire samples came only from after the peak T cell response.

A remark on this clone: The antigen remains undetermined.

The source material was peripheral blood, sampled 28 days after the second AZD1222 dose. The rearrangement links TRBV2 to TRBJ1-2, with TRBD1 matching 12 bases. This clonotype originated in an adult who received the AZD1222 COVID-19 vaccine. DNA for the CDR3: TGTGCCAGCGGACGGGACAGGGGGCTTGGCTACACCTTC. It yields the protein CASGRDRGLGYTF.